This TCR beta chain stems from a study of T cells in Graves' hyperthyroidism and ophthalmopathy. Across the study: Before any treatment, at initial diagnosis, peripheral blood was collected.

This clonotype appeared a few times. Trimming stripped 3 bases from V and 2 bases from J, with 19 bases between. The CDR3 is 16 residues long. The V gene's germline CDR1 is SQVTM and CDR2 ANQGSEA. TCR beta CDR3 sequences were amplified from RNA transcripts. HTBI primers were used for first-round RT-PCR of the TCR CDR3. TCRdb analysed the multiplex PCR reads with MiXCR anew, one entry per CDR3 protein. The data contain fewer than 250,000 distinct CDR3 sequences, roughly 17% of them seen just once; the ten biggest clones take up 50%. Material: blood. This sequence was found in a man aged 50 or older with Graves' hyperthyroidism. V and J are TRBV29-1 and TRBJ2-5, with a possible D match to TRBD1 (5 bases). Here the CDR3 reads CSVDRVQGRSQETQYF. CDR3 nucleotide sequence: TGCAGCGTTGATCGGGTTCAGGGAAGGTCGCAAGAGACCCAGTACTTC.